This T cell receptor beta chain derives from a study of PD-1 blockade in classical Hodgkin lymphoma. Regarding the study as a whole: CD4+ TCR diversity climbed significantly by C4D1, unlike CD8+ TCR diversity. Possibly reflecting disease activity or prior therapy, repertoire differences have causes that remain undefined. Patients starting nivolumab less than 1 year after ASCT had lower diversity and were excluded from later analyses.

All the patients suffered relapse after autologous stem cell transplantation, and brentuximab vedotin exposure differed. With regard to this clone: Its cognate antigen is unknown.

TCRdb keeps only in-frame clones here, not all; method: immunoSEQ multiplex PCR. The repertoire has approximately 65,000 clones, about 91% of them found once; the top ten carry 9.5% to 15%. The CDR3 has 13 amino acids. Germline loops: CDR1 SGHVS, CDR2 FNYEAQ. Deletions cut 2 bases from V and 6 bases from J, with 10 bases between. The input for sequencing was peripheral blood mononuclear cells (PBMCs), taken at baseline. The chain recombines TRBV7-6 with TRBJ1-2, with D hard to call. This TCR came from a human donor with classical Hodgkin lymphoma. Written as DNA, the CDR3 is TGTGCCAGCAGCTTATTTGTCGGGGATGGCTACACCTTC. Its translation is CASSLFVGDGYTF. The complete variable domain, with remaining parts taken from reference TRBV7-6 and TRBJ1-2, reads GAGVSQSPRYKVTKRGQDVALRCDPISGHVSLYWYRQALGQGPEFLTYFNYEAQQDKSGLPNDRFSAERPEGSISTLTIQRTEQRDSAMYRCASSLFVGDGYTFGSGTRLTVV.